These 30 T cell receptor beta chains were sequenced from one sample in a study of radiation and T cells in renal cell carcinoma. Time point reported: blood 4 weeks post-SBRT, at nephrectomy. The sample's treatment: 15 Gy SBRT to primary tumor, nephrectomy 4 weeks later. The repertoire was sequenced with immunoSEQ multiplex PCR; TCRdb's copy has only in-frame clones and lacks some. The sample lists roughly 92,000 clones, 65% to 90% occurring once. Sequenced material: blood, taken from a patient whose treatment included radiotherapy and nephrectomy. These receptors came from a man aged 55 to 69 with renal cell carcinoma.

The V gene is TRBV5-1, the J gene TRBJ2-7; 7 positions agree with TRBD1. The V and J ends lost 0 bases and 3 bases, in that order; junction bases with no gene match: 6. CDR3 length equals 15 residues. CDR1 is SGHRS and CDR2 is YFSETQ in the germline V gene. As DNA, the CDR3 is TGCGCCAGCAGCTTGGGGACAGGCAACTTCTACGAGCAGTACTTC. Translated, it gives CASSLGTGNFYEQYF.

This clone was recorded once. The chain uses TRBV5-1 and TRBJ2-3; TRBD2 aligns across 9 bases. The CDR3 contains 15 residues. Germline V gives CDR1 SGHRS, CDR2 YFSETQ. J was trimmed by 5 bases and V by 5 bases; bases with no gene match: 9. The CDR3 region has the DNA TGCGCCAGCAGTCGTTTAGCGGGAGAGGTAGATACGCAGTATTTT. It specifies CASSRLAGEVDTQYF.

This CDR3 reads CAWNQGVGTEAFF. The DNA for the CDR3 is TGTGCCTGGAATCAGGGGGTGGGCACTGAAGCTTTCTTT. V and J are TRBV30 and TRBJ1-1; 7 nucleotides agree with TRBD1. Germline V CDR1 and CDR2: GTSNPN, SVGIG (reference sequence). V lost 4 bases, J lost 4 bases, and 6 bases stayed unmatched. CDR3 length: 13 residues.

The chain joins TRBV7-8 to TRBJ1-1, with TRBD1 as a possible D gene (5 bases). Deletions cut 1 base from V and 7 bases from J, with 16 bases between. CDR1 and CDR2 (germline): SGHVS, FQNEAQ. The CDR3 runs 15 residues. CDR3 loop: CASSLGGRIEVEAFF. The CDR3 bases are TGTGCCAGCAGCTTAGGGGGCAGAATTGAGGTTGAAGCTTTCTTT.

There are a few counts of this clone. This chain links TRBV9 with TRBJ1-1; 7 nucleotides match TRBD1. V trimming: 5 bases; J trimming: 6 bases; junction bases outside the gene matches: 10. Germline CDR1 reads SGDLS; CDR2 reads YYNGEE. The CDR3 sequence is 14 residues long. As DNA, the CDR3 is TGTGCCAGCAGTGAAAGGACAACAGGGGCTGAAGCTTTCTTT. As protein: CASSERTTGAEAFF.

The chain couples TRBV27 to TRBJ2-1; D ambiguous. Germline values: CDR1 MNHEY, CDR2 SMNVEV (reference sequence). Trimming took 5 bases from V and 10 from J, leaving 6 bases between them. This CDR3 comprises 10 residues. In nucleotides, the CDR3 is TGTGCCAGCAGTCGCGGCGAGCAGTTCTTC. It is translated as CASSRGEQFF.

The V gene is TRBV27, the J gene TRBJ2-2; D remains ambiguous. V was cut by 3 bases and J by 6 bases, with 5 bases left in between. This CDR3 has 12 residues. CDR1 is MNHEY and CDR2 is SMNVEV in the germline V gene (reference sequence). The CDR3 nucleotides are TGTGCCAGCAGTTTTGGGGCCGGGGAGCTGTTTTTT. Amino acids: CASSFGAGELFF.

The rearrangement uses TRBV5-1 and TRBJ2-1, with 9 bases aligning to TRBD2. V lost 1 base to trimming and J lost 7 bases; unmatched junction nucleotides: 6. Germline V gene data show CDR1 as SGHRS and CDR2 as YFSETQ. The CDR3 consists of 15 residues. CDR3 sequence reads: CASSLNLAGPNEQFF. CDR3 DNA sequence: TGCGCCAGCAGCTTGAACCTAGCGGGGCCTAATGAGCAGTTCTTC.

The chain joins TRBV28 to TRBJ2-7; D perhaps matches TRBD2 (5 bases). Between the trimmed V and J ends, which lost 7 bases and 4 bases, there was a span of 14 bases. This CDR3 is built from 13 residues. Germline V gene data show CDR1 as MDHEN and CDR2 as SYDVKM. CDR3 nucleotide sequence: TGTGCCAGCATTAAATCCAGCGGATACGAGCAGTACTTC. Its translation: CASIKSSGYEQYF.

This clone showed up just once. The CDR3 spells CASSLGQAREQYF. Written as DNA, the CDR3 is TGTGCCAGCAGCTTAGGGCAGGCCCGCGAGCAGTACTTC. V is TRBV7-6 and J is TRBJ2-7, with D unclear. V was pared by 1 base and J by 6 bases, with 10 bases between. This CDR3 contains 13 residues. Germline V gives CDR1 SGHVS, CDR2 FNYEAQ.

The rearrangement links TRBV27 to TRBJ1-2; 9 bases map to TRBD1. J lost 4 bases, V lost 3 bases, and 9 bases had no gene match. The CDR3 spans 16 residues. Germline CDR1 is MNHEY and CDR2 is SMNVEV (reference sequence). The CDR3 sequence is CASSFYPGTGSYGYTF. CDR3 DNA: TGTGCCAGCAGTTTCTACCCCGGGACAGGGTCCTATGGCTACACCTTC.

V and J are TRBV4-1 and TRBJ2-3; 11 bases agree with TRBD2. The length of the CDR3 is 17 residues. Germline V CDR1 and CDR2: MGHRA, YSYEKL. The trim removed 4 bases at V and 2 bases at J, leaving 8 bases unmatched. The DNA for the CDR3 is TGCGCCAGCAGCCTTTCCAGACTAGCGGGGTACACAGATACGCAGTATTTT. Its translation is CASSLSRLAGYTDTQYF.

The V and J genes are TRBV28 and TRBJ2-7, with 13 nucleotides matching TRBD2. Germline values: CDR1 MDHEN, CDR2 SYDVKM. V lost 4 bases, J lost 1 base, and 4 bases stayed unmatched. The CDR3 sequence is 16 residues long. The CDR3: CASSWGTSGISYEQYF. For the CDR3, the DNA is TGTGCCAGCAGTTGGGGGACTAGCGGGATTTCCTACGAGCAGTACTTC.

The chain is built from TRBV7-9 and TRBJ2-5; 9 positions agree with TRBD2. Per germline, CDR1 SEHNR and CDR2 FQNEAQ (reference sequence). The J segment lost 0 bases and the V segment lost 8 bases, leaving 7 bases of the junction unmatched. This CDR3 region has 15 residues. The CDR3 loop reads CASGIAGEHQETQYF. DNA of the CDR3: TGTGCCAGCGGCATAGCGGGAGAGCACCAAGAGACCCAGTACTTC. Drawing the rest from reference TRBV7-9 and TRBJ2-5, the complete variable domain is DTGVSQNPRHKITKRGQNVTFRCDPISEHNRLYWYRQTLGQGPEFLTYFQNEAQLEKSRLLSDRFSAERPKGSFSTLEIQRTEQGDSAMYLCASGIAGEHQETQYFGPGTRLLVL.

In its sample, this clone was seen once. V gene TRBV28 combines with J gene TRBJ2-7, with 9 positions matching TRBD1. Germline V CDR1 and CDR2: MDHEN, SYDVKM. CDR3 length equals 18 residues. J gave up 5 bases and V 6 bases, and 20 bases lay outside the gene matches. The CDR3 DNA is TGTGCCAGCAGCCCTCCCCTCTCGGGGACAGGGTATATCAACGAGCAGTACTTC. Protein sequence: CASSPPLSGTGYINEQYF.

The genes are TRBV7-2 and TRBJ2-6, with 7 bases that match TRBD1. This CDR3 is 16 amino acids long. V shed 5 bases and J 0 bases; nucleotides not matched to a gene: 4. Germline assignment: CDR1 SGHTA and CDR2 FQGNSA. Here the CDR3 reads CASSVTGDSGANVLTF. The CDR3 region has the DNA TGTGCCAGCAGCGTCACAGGGGACTCTGGGGCCAACGTCCTGACTTTC.

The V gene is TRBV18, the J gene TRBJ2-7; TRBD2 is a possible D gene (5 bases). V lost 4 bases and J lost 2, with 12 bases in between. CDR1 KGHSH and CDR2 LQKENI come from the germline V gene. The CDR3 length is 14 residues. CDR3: CASSRPPGTYEQYF. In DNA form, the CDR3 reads TGTGCCAGCTCACGCCCTCCGGGGACCTACGAGCAGTACTTC.

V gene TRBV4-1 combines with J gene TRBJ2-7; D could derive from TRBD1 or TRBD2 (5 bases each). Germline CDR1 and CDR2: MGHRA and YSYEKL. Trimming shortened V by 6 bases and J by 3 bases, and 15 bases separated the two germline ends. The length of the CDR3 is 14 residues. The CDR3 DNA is TGCGCCAGCAGGGACCGGGACGGAGTCTACGAGCAGTACTTC. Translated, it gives CASRDRDGVYEQYF.

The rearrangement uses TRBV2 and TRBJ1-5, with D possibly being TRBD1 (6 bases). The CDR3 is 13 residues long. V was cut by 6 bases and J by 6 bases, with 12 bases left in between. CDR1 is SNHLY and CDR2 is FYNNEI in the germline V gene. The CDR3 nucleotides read TGTGCCAGCAGGGAGGGGGGACGTCAGCCCCAGCATTTT. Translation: CASREGGRQPQHF.

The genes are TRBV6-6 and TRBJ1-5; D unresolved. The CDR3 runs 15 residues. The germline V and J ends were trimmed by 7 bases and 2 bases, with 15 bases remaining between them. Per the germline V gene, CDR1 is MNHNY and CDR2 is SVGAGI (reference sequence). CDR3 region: CASTMGHDGNQPQHF. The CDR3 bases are TGTGCCAGCACCATGGGCCACGATGGCAATCAGCCCCAGCATTTT.

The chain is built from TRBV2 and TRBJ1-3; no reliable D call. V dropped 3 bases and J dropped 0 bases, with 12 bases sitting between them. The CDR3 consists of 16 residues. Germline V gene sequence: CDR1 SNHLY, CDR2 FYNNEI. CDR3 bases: TGTGCCAGCAGTGAGGGGTTAGGCTACTCTGGAAACACCATATATTTT. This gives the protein CASSEGLGYSGNTIYF.

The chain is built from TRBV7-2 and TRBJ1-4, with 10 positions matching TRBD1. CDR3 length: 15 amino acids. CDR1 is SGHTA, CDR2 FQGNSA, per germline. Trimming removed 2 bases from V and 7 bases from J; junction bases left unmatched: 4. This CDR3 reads CASSLMGQGSEKLFF. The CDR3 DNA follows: TGTGCCAGCAGCTTAATGGGACAGGGGAGTGAAAAACTGTTTTTT.

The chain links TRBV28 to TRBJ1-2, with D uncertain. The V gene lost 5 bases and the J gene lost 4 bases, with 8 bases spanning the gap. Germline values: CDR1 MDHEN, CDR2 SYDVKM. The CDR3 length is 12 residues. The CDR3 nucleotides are TGTGCCAGCAGTCTTAGGTCCTATGGCTACACCTTC. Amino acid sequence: CASSLRSYGYTF.

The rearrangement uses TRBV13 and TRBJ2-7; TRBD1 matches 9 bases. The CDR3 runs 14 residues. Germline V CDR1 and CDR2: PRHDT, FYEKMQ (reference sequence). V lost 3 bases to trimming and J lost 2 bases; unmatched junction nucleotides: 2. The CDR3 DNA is TGTGCCAGCAGCTTCGGACAGGGGACCTACGAGCAGTACTTC. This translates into CASSFGQGTYEQYF.

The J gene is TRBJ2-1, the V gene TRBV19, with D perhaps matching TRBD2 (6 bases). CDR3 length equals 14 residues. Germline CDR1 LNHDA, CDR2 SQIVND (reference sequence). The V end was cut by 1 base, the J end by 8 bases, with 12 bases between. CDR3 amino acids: CASSIGRGNDEQFF. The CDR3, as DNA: TGTGCCAGTAGTATAGGTCGGGGGAACGATGAGCAGTTCTTC.

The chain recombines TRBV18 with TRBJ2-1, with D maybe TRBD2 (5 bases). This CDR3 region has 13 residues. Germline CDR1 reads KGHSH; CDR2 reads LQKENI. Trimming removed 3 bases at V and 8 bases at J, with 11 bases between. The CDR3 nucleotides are TGTGCCAGCTCACCTCCCGGGGAAGATGAGCAGTTCTTC. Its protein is CASSPPGEDEQFF.

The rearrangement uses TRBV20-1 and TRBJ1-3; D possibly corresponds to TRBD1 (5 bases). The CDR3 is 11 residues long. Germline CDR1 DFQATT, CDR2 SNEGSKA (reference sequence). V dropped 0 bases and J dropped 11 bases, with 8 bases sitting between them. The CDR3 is CSAREGGAIYF. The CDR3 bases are TGCAGTGCTAGAGAGGGGGGGGCCATATATTTT.

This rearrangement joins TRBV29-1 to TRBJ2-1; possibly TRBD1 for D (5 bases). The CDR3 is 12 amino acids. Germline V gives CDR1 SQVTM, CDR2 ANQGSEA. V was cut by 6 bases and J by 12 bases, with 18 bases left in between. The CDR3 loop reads CSVLRTGMGQFF. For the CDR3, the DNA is TGCAGCGTCCTTCGTACAGGTATGGGGCAGTTCTTC.

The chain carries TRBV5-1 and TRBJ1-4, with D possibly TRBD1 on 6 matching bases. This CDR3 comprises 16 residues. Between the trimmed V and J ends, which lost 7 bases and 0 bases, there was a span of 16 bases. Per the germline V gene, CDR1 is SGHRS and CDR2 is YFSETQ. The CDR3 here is CASSPGGGSTNEKLFF. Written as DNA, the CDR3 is TGCGCCAGCTCCCCCGGGGGCGGGTCAACTAATGAAAAACTGTTTTTT.

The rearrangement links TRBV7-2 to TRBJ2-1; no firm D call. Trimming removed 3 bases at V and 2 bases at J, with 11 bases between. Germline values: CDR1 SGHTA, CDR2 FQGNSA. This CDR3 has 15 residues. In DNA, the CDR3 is TGTGCCAGCAGCTTGTTAACCCCTACCTACAATGAGCAGTTCTTC. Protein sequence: CASSLLTPTYNEQFF.